This passage covers 5 T cell receptor beta chains from one sample sequenced in a study of CXCR3-negative and CXCR3-positive naive CD8 T cells. Through 5' RACE with UMI labels, the TRB cDNA libraries were prepared. TCRdb re-called the 5' RACE reads, yielding one record per CDR3 amino acid sequence without DNA. The sample features around 81,000 distinct CDR3 sequences, with roughly 1.4% in its top ten. The sample was naive CXCR3- CD8+ T cells from blood. This sample's subset: CD45RO-CCR7+CD27+CD95- naive CD8+ T cells lacking CXCR3 (TNR3-). The receptors stem from a human donor in good health. Some clones in this sample may be carry-over from other donors' samples.

The V call is TRBV29-1, the J call TRBJ1-5; TCRdb lists TRBD1, though no DNA is available to test this call. From germline, CDR1 is SQVTM and CDR2 ANQGSEA. The CDR3 contains 16 residues. This CDR3 reads CSVAEGGGYSNQPQHF.

J is TRBJ2-5 and V is TRBV6-2 or TRBV6-3; TCRdb's D call, TRBD2, is unchecked because there is no DNA. CDR1 is MNHEY and CDR2 is SVGEGT in the germline V gene. This CDR3 is built from 17 residues. The CDR3 protein is CASSYELEGLDRETQYF.

The CDR3 spells CASSPTLAGWETQYF. This rearrangement joins TRBV12-3 or TRBV12-4 to TRBJ2-5; TCRdb's D call, TRBD2, is unchecked because there is no DNA. The CDR3 spans 15 residues.

The J gene is TRBJ1-1, the V gene TRBV12-3 or TRBV12-4. CDR3 length: 15 residues. The CDR3: CASSRPTSGNTEAFF.

This rearrangement joins TRBV7-3 to TRBJ2-1; no DNA is available, so the TRBD2 call from TCRdb remains unchecked. Germline V gives CDR1 SGHTA, CDR2 FQGTGA. The CDR3 covers 15 residues. The CDR3 loop reads CASSDLAGDYNEQFF.